This TCR beta chain comes out of a study of technical replicates of blood from a handful of donors. CDR1 and CDR2 (germline): MNHEY, SMNVEV (reference sequence). This CDR3 spans 14 amino acids. V gave up 5 bases and J gave up 3 bases, with 14 bases separating them. Sequencing was performed with immunoSEQ multiplex PCR; in TCRdb, only in-frame clones are kept and a portion is missing. Among 68,000 or so clones listed, about 97% were seen once. The specimen was T cells isolated from PBMCs. The chain uses TRBV27 and TRBJ2-7, with a weak D call TRBD1 (5 bases). The sequence was obtained from a human donor in good health. CDR3 DNA sequence: TGTGCCAGCAGTGCGACAGCACTATACTACGAGCAGTACTTC. It yields the protein CASSATALYYEQYF.